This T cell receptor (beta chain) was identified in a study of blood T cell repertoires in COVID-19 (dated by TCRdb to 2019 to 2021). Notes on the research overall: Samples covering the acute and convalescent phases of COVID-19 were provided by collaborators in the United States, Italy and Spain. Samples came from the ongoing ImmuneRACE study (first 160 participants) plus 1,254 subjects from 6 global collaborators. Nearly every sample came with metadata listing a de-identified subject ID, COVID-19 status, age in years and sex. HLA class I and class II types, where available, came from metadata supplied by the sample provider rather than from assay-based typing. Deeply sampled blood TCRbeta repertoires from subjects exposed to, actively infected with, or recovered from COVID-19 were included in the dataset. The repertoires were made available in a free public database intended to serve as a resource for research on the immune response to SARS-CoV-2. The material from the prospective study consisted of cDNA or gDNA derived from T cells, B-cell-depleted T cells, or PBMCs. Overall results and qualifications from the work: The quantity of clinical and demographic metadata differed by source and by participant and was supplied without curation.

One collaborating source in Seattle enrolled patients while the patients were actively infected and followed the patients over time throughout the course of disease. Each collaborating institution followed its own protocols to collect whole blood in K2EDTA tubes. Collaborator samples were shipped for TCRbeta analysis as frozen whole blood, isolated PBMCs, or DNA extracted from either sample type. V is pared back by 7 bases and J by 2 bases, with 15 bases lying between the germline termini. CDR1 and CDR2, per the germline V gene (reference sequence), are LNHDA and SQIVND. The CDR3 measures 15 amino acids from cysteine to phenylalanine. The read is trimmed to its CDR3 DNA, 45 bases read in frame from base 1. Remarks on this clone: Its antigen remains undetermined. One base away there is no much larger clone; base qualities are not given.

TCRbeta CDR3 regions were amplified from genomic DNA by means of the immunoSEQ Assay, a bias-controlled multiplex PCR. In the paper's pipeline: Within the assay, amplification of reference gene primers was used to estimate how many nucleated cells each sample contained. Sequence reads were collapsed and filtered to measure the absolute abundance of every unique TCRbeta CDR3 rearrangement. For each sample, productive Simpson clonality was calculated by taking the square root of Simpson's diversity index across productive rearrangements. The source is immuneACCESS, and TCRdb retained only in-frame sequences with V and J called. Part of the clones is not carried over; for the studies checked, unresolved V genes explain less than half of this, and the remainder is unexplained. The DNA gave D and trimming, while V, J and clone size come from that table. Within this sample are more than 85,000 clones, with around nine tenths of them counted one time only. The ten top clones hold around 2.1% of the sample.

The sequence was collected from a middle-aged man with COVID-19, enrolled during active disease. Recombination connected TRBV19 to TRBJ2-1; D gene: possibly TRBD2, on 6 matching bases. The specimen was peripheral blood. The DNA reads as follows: TGTGCCAGTACGCCGGGCGGGGTTACCTACAATGAGCAGTTCTTC. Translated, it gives CASTPGGVTYNEQFF.